Each of the 26 T cell receptor beta chains below was sequenced from the same sample in a study of shared T cell receptors in the human thymus. TCRdb keeps only in-frame clones here, not all; method: immunoSEQ multiplex PCR. The sample consists of around 730,000 clones, 75% to 90% of them appearing once. The same sample was also used in a study of human thymus T cells.

The specimen was thymocytes. The receptors here all came from a girl less than two years old with a congenital heart defect.

The chain carries TRBV23-1 and TRBJ1-2; the D gene is possibly TRBD1 (5 bases). TRBV23-1 is filed as an ORF, its function uncertain. This CDR3 spans 15 amino acids. V lost 2 bases and J 2 bases, leaving 12 bases between the germline ends. The CDR3 is CASSQRDGGNYGYTF. In DNA, the CDR3 is TGCGCCAGCAGTCAAAGAGATGGGGGGAACTATGGCTACACCTTC.

This chain connects TRBV7-6 to TRBJ1-2; 9 bases line up with TRBD1. In germline, CDR1 is SGHVS, CDR2 FNYEAQ. The CDR3 spans 16 residues. Germline trimming cut 7 bases from V and 3 bases from J; bases unmatched to any gene: 12. CDR3 protein: CASTPIRDRAYYGYTF. The CDR3 DNA reads TGTGCCAGCACCCCTATCCGGGACAGGGCCTACTATGGCTACACCTTC.

The rearrangement uses TRBV18 and TRBJ1-1, with unresolved D. This CDR3 has 15 amino acids. V dropped 0 bases and J dropped 3 bases, with 11 bases sitting between them. Germline CDR1 and CDR2: KGHSH and LQKENI. CDR3 residues: CASSPPTKRDTEAFF. The CDR3 bases are TGTGCCAGCTCACCACCGACAAAGAGGGACACTGAAGCTTTCTTT. Variable domain in full (rest from reference TRBV18 and TRBJ1-1): NAGVMQNPRHLVRRRGQEARLRCSPMKGHSHVYWYRQLPEEGLKFMVYLQKENIIDESGMPKERFSAEFPKEGPSILRIQQVVRGDSAAYFCASSPPTKRDTEAFFGQGTRLTVV.

J is TRBJ1-1 and V is TRBV7-4; a weak D match, TRBD1 (5 bases). Germline V gene sequence: CDR1 SGHVT, CDR2 SQSDAQ. V was cut by 4 bases and J by 6 bases, with 18 bases left in between. CDR3 length equals 15 residues. CDR3 bases: TGTGCCAGCAGCTCCATAACAGGCGGGGAGTCTGAAGCTTTCTTT. It yields the protein CASSSITGGESEAFF. Combining the CDR3 with reference TRBV7-4 and TRBJ1-1 gives the whole variable domain GAGVSQSPRYKVAKRGRDVALRCDSISGHVTLYWYRQTLGQGSEVLTYSQSDAQRDKSGRPSGRFSAERPERSVSTLKIQRTEQGDSAVYLCASSSITGGESEAFFGQGTRLTVV.

V and J are TRBV6-5 and TRBJ2-7; D might be TRBD2 (6 bases). Germline-derived CDR1 and CDR2 are MNHEY and SVGAGI. Trimming took off 2 bases at V and 3 bases at J, with 11 bases between the two ends. This CDR3 spans 14 amino acids. The CDR3 region has the DNA TGTGCCAGCAGTTACGGAGGGGTCGACTACGAGCAGTACTTC. This sequence encodes CASSYGGVDYEQYF.

This chain joins TRBV11-2 and TRBJ2-3; the match to TRBD2 covers 12 bases. Germline-derived CDR1 and CDR2 are SGHAT and FQNNGV. Germline trimming cut 7 bases from V and 5 bases from J; bases unmatched to any gene: 7. There are 15 residues in the CDR3. CDR3 sequence: CASNPSGGEEDTQYF. CDR3 bases: TGTGCCAGCAACCCTAGCGGGGGGGAGGAAGATACGCAGTATTTT.

This clone was recorded a few times. This sequence joins TRBV5-1 and TRBJ2-3, with D uncertain. Germline loops: CDR1 SGHRS, CDR2 YFSETQ. The CDR3 totals 14 residues. V was cut by 5 bases and J by 1 base, with 11 bases left in between. CDR3 protein: CASRSQEGTDTQYF. CDR3 bases: TGCGCCAGCAGATCCCAGGAAGGCACAGATACGCAGTATTTT. The whole variable domain, filled in from reference TRBV5-1 and TRBJ2-3, reads KAGVTQTPRYLIKTRGQQVTLSCSPISGHRSVSWYQQTPGQGLQFLFEYFSETQRNKGNFPGRFSGRQFSNSRSEMNVSTLELGDSALYLCASRSQEGTDTQYFGPGTRLTVL.

The chain recombines TRBV6-1 with TRBJ1-2; 7 bases line up with TRBD1. The J segment lost 4 bases and the V segment lost 7 bases, leaving 6 bases of the junction unmatched. The CDR3 extends over 13 amino acids. The germline CDR1 and CDR2 sequences are MNHNS and SASEGT. Written as DNA, the CDR3 is TGTGCCAGCAAAGGGGGCCCCATCTATGGCTACACCTTC. It is translated as CASKGGPIYGYTF.

This clone occurred a few times. The rearrangement joins TRBV5-6 to TRBJ1-1; D is undetermined. The germline CDR1 and CDR2 sequences are SGHDT and YYEEEE. Trimming left V 7 bases short and J 2 bases short, with 21 bases between. The CDR3 extends over 16 amino acids. CDR3 bases: TGTGCCAGCCGCTCGCAGGTCGGAAGACCAAACACTGAAGCTTTCTTT. It encodes CASRSQVGRPNTEAFF.

J is TRBJ2-1 and V is TRBV6-1; 10 nucleotides align to TRBD2. V dropped 5 bases and J dropped 8; count of bases not matched to a gene: 9. CDR1 MNHNS and CDR2 SASEGT come from the germline V gene. There are 15 residues in the CDR3. CDR3 loop: CASSPRAGGIDEQFF. CDR3 nucleotide sequence: TGTGCCAGCAGTCCAAGAGCGGGGGGGATTGATGAGCAGTTCTTC.

This chain uses TRBV6-5 with TRBJ2-2; 8 bases fit TRBD1. This CDR3 is 13 amino acids long. The germline V gene has CDR1 MNHEY and CDR2 SVGAGI. J gave up 7 bases and V 7 bases, and 5 bases lay outside the gene matches. CDR3 nucleotide sequence: TGTGCCAGCACCAGGGGGCAGGGCGGGGAGCTGTTTTTT. Translating gives CASTRGQGGELFF.

This chain uses TRBV15 with TRBJ2-1; the D is unclear. Per germline, CDR1 LNHNV and CDR2 YYDKDF (reference sequence). The CDR3 contains 13 residues. Between the trimmed V and J ends, which lost 5 bases and 3 bases, there was a span of 8 bases. CDR3: CATSGYSYNEQFF. The DNA for the CDR3 is TGTGCCACCAGCGGTTACAGCTACAATGAGCAGTTCTTC.

The gene calls are TRBV4-2 and TRBJ2-1, with 9 nucleotides matching TRBD1. This CDR3 spans 14 amino acids. The germline V gene encodes CDR1 LGHNA and CDR2 YNFKEQ. Losses at the gene ends were 3 bases for V and 8 bases for J; bases not matched to a gene: 5. CDR3 loop: CASSHGTGRDEQFF. The CDR3 DNA follows: TGTGCCAGCAGCCACGGGACAGGGCGGGATGAGCAGTTCTTC.

This rearrangement joins TRBV6-6 to TRBJ2-1; 7 bases match TRBD2. The CDR3 length is 13 residues. The junction had 4 bases not matched to a gene; V was cut back by 6 bases and J by 5 bases. Per germline, CDR1 MNHNY and CDR2 SVGAGI (reference sequence). The CDR3 spells CASRRGINNEQFF. The CDR3 DNA sequence: TGTGCCAGCAGGCGGGGGATAAACAATGAGCAGTTCTTC.

The rearrangement joins TRBV5-4 to TRBJ2-7; 7 positions agree with TRBD2. Losses at the gene ends were 4 bases for V and 0 bases for J; bases not matched to a gene: 13. Germline V gene data show CDR1 as SGHNT and CDR2 as YYREEE (reference sequence). The CDR3 consists of 17 residues. The CDR3 region has the DNA TGTGCCAGCAGCCCCGAGGGTCGAGCGGGGAGCTCCTACGAGCAGTACTTC. Protein product: CASSPEGRAGSSYEQYF.

This rearrangement joins TRBV2 to TRBJ1-4; no clear D gene. This CDR3 is 15 amino acids long. CDR1 and CDR2 from the germline V gene are SNHLY and FYNNEI. V lost 7 bases and J lost 8, with 20 bases in between. In nucleotides, the CDR3 is TGTGCCAGCACTGCTGAGGTTTTTTCCGAAGAAAAACTGTTTTTT. This sequence encodes CASTAEVFSEEKLFF. The full variable domain, completed using reference TRBV2 and TRBJ1-4, is EPEVTQTPSHQVTQMGQEVILRCVPISNHLYFYWYRQILGQKVEFLVSFYNNEISEKSEIFDDQFSVERPDGSNFTLKIRSTKLEDSAMYFCASTAEVFSEEKLFFGSGTQLSVL.

This chain connects TRBV7-2 to TRBJ1-2; unclear D gene. The germline V gene encodes CDR1 SGHTA and CDR2 FQGNSA. Trimming pared 1 base from V and 1 base from J, leaving 4 bases between. This CDR3 has 13 residues. The CDR3 DNA is TGTGCCAGCAGCTTAGTAGTTAACTATGGCTACACCTTC. It yields the protein CASSLVVNYGYTF.

The chain has TRBV19 and TRBJ1-1; TRBD1 matches at 12 bases. V was pared by 2 bases and J by 1 base, with 11 bases of the junction left unmatched. The CDR3 runs to 19 residues. CDR1 and CDR2 (germline): LNHDA, SQIVND (reference sequence). CDR3 amino acids: CASSIPSPGQGARNTEAFF. CDR3 DNA: TGTGCCAGTAGTATACCCTCACCGGGACAGGGGGCGCGGAACACTGAAGCTTTCTTT.

The CDR3 loop is CASSLARTGGIYTEAFF. The DNA of the CDR3 is TGTGCCAGCAGCTTAGCGCGGACAGGGGGGATTTACACTGAAGCTTTCTTT. The chain joins TRBV11-1 to TRBJ1-1, with 10 bases aligning to TRBD1. V shed 0 bases, J shed 3 bases, and the junction held 7 bases outside the gene matches. There are 17 residues in the CDR3. CDR1 is SGHAT, CDR2 FQDESV, per germline (reference sequence).

V and J are TRBV6-5 and TRBJ2-7, with 10 nucleotides matching TRBD1. The CDR3 is 15 residues long. CDR1 and CDR2 from the germline V gene are MNHEY and SVGAGI. The junction had 2 bases not matched to a gene; V was cut back by 0 bases and J by 3 bases. Here the CDR3 DNA reads TGTGCCAGCAGTTACTCTGGACAGGGGGACTACGAGCAGTACTTC. Translated: CASSYSGQGDYEQYF.

The chain has TRBV5-6 and TRBJ1-2; D is perhaps TRBD1 (6 bases). Trimming pared 2 bases from V and 6 bases from J, leaving 23 bases between. CDR3 length: 17 amino acids. CDR1 SGHDT and CDR2 YYEEEE come from the germline V gene. The CDR3 region has the DNA TGTGCCAGCAGCTTAAGGGGCAGGGGCCCCGGAGAAGATGGCTACACCTTC. Its protein is CASSLRGRGPGEDGYTF.

The gene calls are TRBV5-5 and TRBJ1-6; TRBD1 matches 9 bases. This CDR3 contains 16 residues. The V segment lost 4 bases and the J segment 10 bases; nucleotides outside the gene matches: 12. In germline, CDR1 is SGHKS, CDR2 YYEKEE (reference sequence). CDR3 sequence reads: CASSAAGTGNGSPLHF. The CDR3 DNA is TGTGCCAGCAGCGCCGCCGGGACAGGGAATGGGTCACCCCTCCACTTT.

The table lists this clone with a few counts. The rearrangement uses TRBV7-2 and TRBJ2-5; 7 positions agree with TRBD1. Germline V gene data show CDR1 as SGHTA and CDR2 as FQGNSA. CDR3 length: 16 residues. The junction had 8 bases not matched to a gene; V was cut back by 2 bases and J by 2 bases. CDR3 coding DNA: TGTGCCAGCAGCTTAAGAAGCGGCAGGGGGCAAGAGACCCAGTACTTC. As protein: CASSLRSGRGQETQYF.

Only one count was recorded for this clone. The CDR3 region is CASSYRTAQRISTGELFF. The CDR3 nucleotides read TGCGCCAGCAGCTACCGGACAGCCCAACGCATTTCCACCGGGGAGCTGTTTTTT. The J gene is TRBJ2-2, the V gene TRBV5-1, with D possibly being TRBD1 (6 bases). The CDR3 covers 18 residues. Germline CDR1 reads SGHRS; CDR2 reads YFSETQ. Trimming removed 3 bases at V and 4 bases at J, with 22 bases between. Together with reference TRBV5-1 and TRBJ2-2, the CDR3 gives the full variable domain: KAGVTQTPRYLIKTRGQQVTLSCSPISGHRSVSWYQQTPGQGLQFLFEYFSETQRNKGNFPGRFSGRQFSNSRSEMNVSTLELGDSALYLCASSYRTAQRISTGELFFGEGSRLTVL.

The DNA of the CDR3 is TGCGCCAGCGAGGAGGGGCCGAGCTCCTACGAGCAGTACTTC. Translated: CASEEGPSSYEQYF. The J gene is TRBJ2-7, the V gene TRBV5-1, with D perhaps matching TRBD2 (6 bases). This CDR3 spans 14 amino acids. V shed 7 bases and J shed 0 bases, with 14 bases lying between them. Looked up from germline, CDR1 is SGHRS and CDR2 is YFSETQ.

J is TRBJ2-1 and V is TRBV7-4, with 7 bases identical to TRBD1. V trimming: 7 bases; J trimming: 0 bases; junction bases outside the gene matches: 21. This CDR3 has 20 amino acids. Per the germline V gene, CDR1 is SGHVT and CDR2 is SQSDAQ. CDR3 nucleotides: TGTGCCAGCACCAACCCTTCGAGGACCGCGGACAGGCGCTCCTACAATGAGCAGTTCTTC. This encodes CASTNPSRTADRRSYNEQFF.